Listed below are T cell receptor beta chains from one sample, sequenced in a study of PD-L1 blockade in urothelial cancer. Repertoires were generated with immunoSEQ multiplex PCR, while TCRdb's copy carries only in-frame clones and drops some. Among about 84,000 clones, 82% were seen once, and the ten largest hold more than 8%. This sample comprised PBMCs, obtained around atezolizumab (anti-PD-L1) treatment. These receptors were obtained from a man aged 65 to 79 with urothelial cancer. The CDR3 runs from the conserved cysteine through the conserved F or W.

J gene: TRBJ2-5; V gene: TRBV28; CDR3 protein: CASSLPGDGGETQYF
J gene: TRBJ2-3; V gene: TRBV10-1; CDR3 protein: CASSELTGTSGGSGTQYF
J gene: TRBJ2-7; V gene: TRBV14; CDR3 protein: CASSQVGGFGEQYF
J gene: TRBJ1-5; V gene: TRBV29-1; CDR3 protein: CSVGGGNQPQHF
J gene: TRBJ2-7; V gene: TRBV20-1; CDR3 protein: CSAGVSYEQYF
J gene: TRBJ2-1; V gene: TRBV9; CDR3 protein: CASSVSGLAGVNEQFF
J gene: TRBJ2-7; V gene: TRBV28; CDR3 protein: CATSGPSSYEQYF
J gene: TRBJ2-7; V gene: TRBV30; CDR3 protein: CAWSVRGAGCLF
J gene: TRBJ2-2; V gene: TRBV7-3; CDR3 protein: CASSLTFAGDTGELFF
J gene: TRBJ2-7; V gene: TRBV30; CDR3 protein: CAWAQGVSYEQYF
J gene: TRBJ2-2; V gene: TRBV6-1; CDR3 protein: CASSWVRTGMELFF
J gene: TRBJ2-4; V gene: TRBV28; CDR3 protein: CAHSGALAKNIQYF
J gene: TRBJ2-3; V gene: TRBV4-2; CDR3 protein: CASSQEGTSGGETDTQYF
J gene: TRBJ2-6; V gene: TRBV7-2; CDR3 protein: CASSSSVYSGANVLTF
J gene: TRBJ2-1; V gene: TRBV5-1; CDR3 protein: CASSLVLAGGPNEQFF
J gene: TRBJ2-1; V gene: TRBV19; CDR3 protein: CASRQGAASGPYNEQFF
J gene: TRBJ2-5; V gene: TRBV7-2; CDR3 protein: CASSLGQAKETQYF
J gene: TRBJ1-1; V gene: TRBV12-2; CDR3 protein: CASRLVHRGGSSEGNTEAFF
J gene: TRBJ1-5; V gene: TRBV5-8; CDR3 protein: CASSPMSGNQPQHF
J gene: TRBJ2-1; V gene: TRBV25-1; CDR3 protein: CASSQRQGASEQFF
J gene: TRBJ1-4; V gene: TRBV19; CDR3 protein: CASSPAQGARTNEKLFF
J gene: TRBJ1-2; V gene: TRBV28; CDR3 protein: CASSPSRTGGTYGYTF
J gene: TRBJ1-2; V gene: TRBV19; CDR3 protein: CASSRTGISFRANYGYTF
J gene: TRBJ1-1; V gene: TRBV5-1; CDR3 protein: CASSLDRVETEAFF
J gene: TRBJ2-6; V gene: TRBV27; CDR3 protein: CASSFGSSGANVLTF
J gene: TRBJ2-7; V gene: TRBV2; CDR3 protein: CASSEAAYEQYF
J gene: TRBJ1-2; V gene: TRBV7-3; CDR3 protein: CASSLEPTGDHGYTF
J gene: TRBJ2-1; V gene: TRBV11-2; CDR3 protein: CASSPGGLAGYEQFF